The sequence of this TCR beta chain was determined in a study of identical twins. A remark on this clonotype: Its antigen is unknown.

Trimming stripped 2 bases from V and 0 bases from J, with 7 bases between. The CDR3 contains 13 residues. Germline CDR1 reads DFQATT; CDR2 reads SNEGSKA (reference sequence). General observations from the study: Researchers reported weaker excess twin sharing in beta out-of-frame sequences. Invariant cells of the MAIT and iNKT types might have partly distorted the zero-insertion analyses.

Via MiXCR, TCRdb re-called the 5' RACE reads, giving one row per CDR3 protein. The sample lists some 500,000 distinct CDR3 sequences, about 20% occurring once. The data also belong to a second study, concerning T cells expressing NK-cell markers. From that report: Seropositivity for HCMV was found in seven of the eight sequenced donors, with one seronegative. These clonotypes also led the CD3+CD56-NKG2C+ fraction in a handful of donors.

The V call is TRBV20-1, the J call TRBJ1-1, with D perhaps TRBD1 (5 bases). The sequencing sample was made of CD4+ T cells sorted from blood. The origin of this receptor is a young woman in good health. CDR3: CSARWGVNTEAFF. The CDR3 DNA follows: TGCAGTGCTAGATGGGGCGTGAACACTGAAGCTTTCTTT.